Detailed here is one TCR beta chain. The data belong to a study of T cell responses to AZD1222 COVID-19 vaccine. The data were produced by immunoSEQ multiplex PCR, yet TCRdb's version contains in-frame clones alone and is incomplete. The data contain fewer than 50,000 clones, around 77% of them singletons. V was pared by 4 bases and J by 1 base, with 13 bases between. Germline-derived CDR1 and CDR2 are MNHEY and SVGAGI. This CDR3 has 15 amino acids. The source material was peripheral blood, sampled 28 days after the second dose of the MenACWY control vaccine. The receptor's source is an adult who received the MenACWY meningococcal vaccine as a control. This chain connects TRBV6-5 to TRBJ1-1; D not resolved. CDR3 protein: CASSFSFRGNTEAFF. The CDR3 DNA sequence: TGTGCCAGCAGTTTTTCCTTCCGGGGGAACACTGAAGCTTTCTTT.